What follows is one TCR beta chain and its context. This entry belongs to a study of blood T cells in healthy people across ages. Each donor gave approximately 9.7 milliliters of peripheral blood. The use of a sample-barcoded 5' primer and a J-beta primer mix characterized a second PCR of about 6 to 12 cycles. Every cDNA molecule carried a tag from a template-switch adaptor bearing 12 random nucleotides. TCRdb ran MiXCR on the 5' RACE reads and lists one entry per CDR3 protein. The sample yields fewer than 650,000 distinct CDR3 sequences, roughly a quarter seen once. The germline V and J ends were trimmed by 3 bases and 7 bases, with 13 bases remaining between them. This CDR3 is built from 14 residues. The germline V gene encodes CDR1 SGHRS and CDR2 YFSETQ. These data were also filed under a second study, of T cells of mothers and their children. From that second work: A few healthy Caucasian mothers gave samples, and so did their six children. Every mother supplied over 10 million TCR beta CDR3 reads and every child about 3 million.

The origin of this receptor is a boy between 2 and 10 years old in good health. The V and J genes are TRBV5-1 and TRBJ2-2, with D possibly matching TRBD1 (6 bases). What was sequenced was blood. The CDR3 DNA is TGCGCCAGCAGCTCCGGACAGCCCATCGGGGAGCTGTTTTTT. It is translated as CASSSGQPIGELFF.